This T cell receptor beta chain stems from a study of cytomegalovirus exposure and HLA in healthy donors. The PCR was carried out with 60 Vbeta primers and 13 Jbeta primers. Using immunoSEQ multiplex PCR, the repertoire was profiled, and TCRdb retains in-frame clones only, with some absent. Its table records around 76,000 clones. Study-level results: Later work showed greater clonal expansion in HLA-associated TCR beta chains than in equally common others. Researchers reported that a few CMV-associated chains were confirmed in vitro as CMV antigen-specific. HLA restriction was apparent for most CMV-associated TCR beta chains in a later analysis.

V shed 4 bases and J shed 0 bases, with 16 bases lying between them. Per the germline V gene, CDR1 is SGHNT and CDR2 is YYREEE (reference sequence). The CDR3 totals 16 residues. A note on this clone: The target antigen is unknown.

The sample consisted of PBMCs. The TCR sequence derives from a man aged 35 to 55 in good health and CMV-seronegative. The V gene is TRBV5-4, the J gene TRBJ1-1, with D perhaps TRBD1 (6 bases). The CDR3 is CASSPVAGVLNTEAFF. Here the CDR3 DNA reads TGTGCCAGCAGCCCGGTGGCAGGGGTCCTGAACACTGAAGCTTTCTTT.